One and the same sample provided the 22 T cell receptor beta chains below, sequenced in a study of blood T cell repertoires in COVID-19. Generated by immunoSEQ multiplex PCR, the TCRdb table keeps only in-frame clones and is missing some. The data contain about 140,000 clones, 80% to 90% of them singletons. The sequenced sample consisted of peripheral blood. These receptor sequences come from a middle-aged woman with acute or convalescent COVID-19.

J is TRBJ2-2 and V is TRBV12-3 or TRBV12-4; possibly TRBD1 for D (6 bases). The CDR3 is made up of 13 amino acids. The V end lost 5 bases, the J end lost 6 bases, and 10 bases lay between the germline ends. CDR3 sequence reads: CASSPRQAGELFF. As DNA, the CDR3 is TGTGCCAGCAGTCCTAGACAGGCCGGGGAGCTGTTTTTT.

The chain recombines TRBV15 with TRBJ2-7; 7 bases fit TRBD1. J gave up 2 bases and V 6 bases, and 4 bases lay outside the gene matches. Germline V lookup: CDR1 LNHNV, CDR2 YYDKDF (reference sequence). The CDR3 runs to 13 residues. The CDR3 bases are TGTGCCACCAGGGCAGGGGGTACCTACGAGCAGTACTTC. Amino acid sequence: CATRAGGTYEQYF.

The V call is TRBV30, the J call TRBJ1-4, with D perhaps matching TRBD1 (5 bases). The CDR3 totals 13 residues. Trimming took 3 bases from V and 6 from J, leaving 11 bases between them. The germline CDR1 and CDR2 sequences are GTSNPN and SVGIG (reference sequence). DNA for the CDR3: TGTGCCTGGAGCCCGGGGGGGTATGAAAAACTGTTTTTT. This gives the protein CAWSPGGYEKLFF. Full variable domain (outside the CDR3, taken from reference TRBV30 and TRBJ1-4): SQTIHQWPATLVQPVGSPLSLECTVEGTSNPNLYWYRQAAGRGLQLLFYSVGIGQISSEVPQNLSASRPQDRQFILSSKKLLLSDSGFYLCAWSPGGYEKLFFGSGTQLSVL.

The rearrangement uses TRBV4-3 and TRBJ2-7; 10 bases match TRBD2. Germline V lookup: CDR1 LGHNA, CDR2 YSLEER. Germline trimming cut 1 base from V and 3 bases from J; bases unmatched to any gene: 3. The CDR3 loop spans 15 amino acids. CDR3 sequence: CASSQGRTSGYEQYF. The CDR3 DNA reads as TGCGCCAGCAGCCAAGGCCGGACTAGCGGCTACGAGCAGTACTTC.

The chain has TRBV4-1 and TRBJ2-1, with 10 bases lining up with TRBD2. J lost 10 bases, V lost 0 bases, and 6 bases had no gene match. From germline, CDR1 is MGHRA and CDR2 YSYEKL. This CDR3 region has 15 residues. CDR3 sequence reads: CASSQESGRAREQFF. The CDR3, as DNA: TGCGCCAGCAGCCAAGAAAGCGGGAGGGCCCGGGAGCAGTTCTTC.

V is TRBV7-6 and J is TRBJ2-2; weak D call: TRBD1 (6 bases). Trimming pared 5 bases from V and 2 bases from J, leaving 12 bases between. There are 15 residues in the CDR3. Germline CDR1 is SGHVS and CDR2 is FNYEAQ. The CDR3 DNA is TGTGCCAGCAGCGAATCACAGGGAAACACCGGGGAGCTGTTTTTT. This translates into CASSESQGNTGELFF.

The chain carries TRBV3-1 (or the pseudogene TRBV3-2) and TRBJ2-7; TRBD1 agrees at 7 bases. Germline V CDR1 and CDR2: LGHDT, YNNKEL (reference sequence). CDR3 length: 16 residues. The J segment lost 0 bases and the V segment lost 3 bases, leaving 8 bases of the junction unmatched. The CDR3 spells CASSQSGTVNSYEQYF. CDR3 in DNA: TGTGCCAGCAGCCAGTCAGGGACAGTGAACTCCTACGAGCAGTACTTC.

The J gene is TRBJ2-5, the V gene TRBV30; D gene uncertain. Looked up from germline, CDR1 is GTSNPN and CDR2 is SVGIG (reference sequence). Deletions cut 2 bases from V and 7 bases from J, with 11 bases between. The CDR3 has 12 amino acids. In DNA form, the CDR3 reads TGTGCCTGGAGTCCCCCCCTCGGGACCCAGTACTTC. Its translation: CAWSPPLGTQYF.

This clone was found once. This chain connects TRBV7-9 to TRBJ2-7; D not certain. V was shortened by 1 base and J by 5 bases, with 12 bases between the two germline ends. There are 14 residues in the CDR3. Per the germline V gene, CDR1 is SEHNR and CDR2 is FQNEAQ (reference sequence). CDR3 sequence (DNA): TGTGCCAGCAGCTTAGACGGTGGGCTGGACGAGCAGTACTTC. Amino acids: CASSLDGGLDEQYF.

The rearrangement joins TRBV24-1 to TRBJ2-2; D is perhaps TRBD2 (6 bases). CDR3 length: 15 amino acids. Between the trimmed V and J ends, which lost 7 bases and 0 bases, there was a span of 11 bases. Germline-derived CDR1 and CDR2 are KGHDR and SFDVKD. The CDR3 sequence is CATRGGPTNTGELFF. CDR3 DNA: TGTGCCACCAGGGGGGGACCGACGAACACCGGGGAGCTGTTTTTT.

This clone has only one observation. The same CDR3 also results from other DNA sequences found in this sample. The V call is TRBV5-1, the J call TRBJ1-3, with D possibly matching TRBD1 (5 bases). Germline V gene lookup returns CDR1 SGHRS and CDR2 YFSETQ. Trimming cost V 4 bases and J 3 bases, with 11 bases left between them. CDR3 size: 14 residues. The DNA of the CDR3 is TGCGCCAGCAGCCAAGGGGCCGGTGGAAACACCATATATTTT. Translated, it gives CASSQGAGGNTIYF.

The chain recombines TRBV12-3 or TRBV12-4 with TRBJ2-3; D is uncertain. Trimming pared 7 bases from V and 6 bases from J, leaving 11 bases between. The CDR3 has 12 residues. CDR3 bases: TGTGCCAGCACCCCGGGTGGGGATACGCAGTATTTT. It yields the protein CASTPGGDTQYF.

The J gene is TRBJ1-2, the V gene TRBV5-1; 7 bases are shared with TRBD1. Germline V gene lookup returns CDR1 SGHRS and CDR2 YFSETQ. V trimming: 3 bases; J trimming: 5 bases; junction bases outside the gene matches: 10. The CDR3 has 15 amino acids. The CDR3 loop reads CASSWGTTGDYGYTF. CDR3 bases: TGCGCCAGCAGCTGGGGAACCACAGGGGATTATGGCTACACCTTC.

This sequence joins TRBV19 and TRBJ2-5, with 7 positions matching TRBD2. Germline V lookup: CDR1 LNHDA, CDR2 SQIVND (reference sequence). Unmatched junction bases numbered 12, after V lost 4 bases and J lost 4 bases. The CDR3 runs to 16 residues. The CDR3 DNA is TGTGCCAGTAGTAAGCCCGGGACTATCCGGGGAGAGACCCAGTACTTC. It encodes CASSKPGTIRGETQYF.

The rearrangement joins TRBV5-1 to TRBJ1-2; 9 bases match TRBD1. Germline-derived CDR1 and CDR2 are SGHRS and YFSETQ. The CDR3 is 13 residues long. V was pared by 4 bases and J by 8 bases, with 6 bases of the junction left unmatched. CDR3 DNA sequence: TGCGCCAGCAGCATCGGGACAGGGAAAGGCTACACCTTC. Amino acid sequence: CASSIGTGKGYTF.

This clone occurred a few times. The chain employs TRBV9 and TRBJ1-1; 10 bases agree with TRBD1. Germline V gene lookup returns CDR1 SGDLS and CDR2 YYNGEE. After removal of 0 bases from V and 4 bases from J, the junction contained 6 bases not matched to a gene. The CDR3 extends over 16 amino acids. In DNA form, the CDR3 reads TGTGCCAGCAGCGTAGGACCGGGACAGGGGTTCACTGAAGCTTTCTTT. Translated: CASSVGPGQGFTEAFF.

This chain connects TRBV9 to TRBJ1-5; TRBD1 is a possible D gene (5 bases). From germline, CDR1 is SGDLS and CDR2 YYNGEE. This CDR3 contains 15 residues. The V and J ends lost 2 bases and 0 bases respectively, with 9 bases between them. In nucleotides, the CDR3 is TGTGCCAGCAGCGTTGAAGGGGATAGCAATCAGCCCCAGCATTTT. As protein: CASSVEGDSNQPQHF.

The genes are TRBV9 and TRBJ2-3; 12 nucleotides match TRBD2. The CDR3 is made up of 19 amino acids. In germline, CDR1 is SGDLS, CDR2 YYNGEE. V shed 4 bases and J 1 base; nucleotides not matched to a gene: 13. CDR3 amino acids: CASSPWGLAGGLGTDTQYF. The DNA for the CDR3 is TGTGCCAGCAGCCCATGGGGGCTAGCGGGGGGGCTCGGCACAGATACGCAGTATTTT. Using reference TRBV9 and TRBJ2-3 for the parts outside the CDR3, the full variable domain is DSGVTQTPKHLITATGQRVTLRCSPRSGDLSVYWYQQSLDQGLQFLIQYYNGEERAKGNILERFSAQQFPDLHSELNLSSLELGDSALYFCASSPWGLAGGLGTDTQYFGPGTRLTVL.

Only one count was recorded for this clone. The gene calls are TRBV24-1 and TRBJ1-1, with TRBD1 as a possible D gene (6 bases). V gave up 7 bases and J gave up 8 bases, with 10 bases separating them. This CDR3 has 11 residues. Looked up from germline, CDR1 is KGHDR and CDR2 is SFDVKD. Here the CDR3 DNA reads TGTGCCACCAGAAACAGGGCCGAAGCTTTCTTT. Translation: CATRNRAEAFF.

This chain connects TRBV2 to TRBJ2-7; a weak D match, TRBD2 (5 bases). With 4 bases removed from V and 2 bases from J, the gap between germline ends came to 12 bases. Germline V gene data show CDR1 as SNHLY and CDR2 as FYNNEI. The CDR3 length is 14 residues. The CDR3 region has the DNA TGTGCCAGCAGTGCGGCGGGTACGCCCTACGAGCAGTACTTC. This translates into CASSAAGTPYEQYF. Full variable domain (missing parts from reference TRBV2 and TRBJ2-7): EPEVTQTPSHQVTQMGQEVILRCVPISNHLYFYWYRQILGQKVEFLVSFYNNEISEKSEIFDDQFSVERPDGSNFTLKIRSTKLEDSAMYFCASSAAGTPYEQYFGPGTRLTVT.

The chain uses TRBV6-2 or TRBV6-3 and TRBJ2-7; 12 nucleotides match TRBD1. The V gene's germline CDR1 is MNHEY and CDR2 SVGEGT. The J segment lost 7 bases and the V segment lost 2 bases, leaving 6 bases of the junction unmatched. This CDR3 spans 15 amino acids. CDR3 sequence: CASSYGGQGAREQYF. The CDR3 DNA reads as TGTGCCAGCAGTTACGGGGGACAGGGGGCCAGGGAGCAGTACTTC.

CDR3 nucleotide sequence: TGTGCCAGCAGCTTGGGAGGGTACGACTATGGCTACACCTTC. Protein product: CASSLGGYDYGYTF. This chain links TRBV5-6 with TRBJ1-2; no definite D call. The CDR3 covers 14 residues. Germline V lookup: CDR1 SGHDT, CDR2 YYEEEE. Between the trimmed V and J ends, which lost 0 bases and 3 bases, there was a span of 9 bases.